Sequencing of this T cell receptor (beta chain) was carried out in a study of cytomegalovirus exposure and HLA in healthy donors. Trimming cost V 4 bases and J 8 bases; bases outside gene matches: 7. This CDR3 spans 15 amino acids. The germline CDR1 and CDR2 sequences are SGHNT and YYREEE (reference sequence). Whole-study results and caveats: Donor immune exposure was known only as CMV serostatus.

About this clone: What it binds is not known. A single base is all that separates this from a far larger clone, so a read error is likely.

Both 60 Vbeta primers and 13 Jbeta primers went into the PCR. Profiled with immunoSEQ multiplex PCR; TCRdb holds only in-frame clones, not every one. Here the sample spans under 300,000 clones, 84% being singletons. This TCR was recovered from a woman aged 40 to 50 in good health and CMV-seropositive. The sequenced sample was PBMCs. The V call is TRBV5-4, the J call TRBJ1-4; TRBD1 aligns across 11 bases. CDR3 sequence: CASSAGTGGEEKLFF. For the CDR3, the DNA is TGTGCCAGCAGCGCAGGGACAGGGGGGGAAGAAAAACTGTTTTTT.